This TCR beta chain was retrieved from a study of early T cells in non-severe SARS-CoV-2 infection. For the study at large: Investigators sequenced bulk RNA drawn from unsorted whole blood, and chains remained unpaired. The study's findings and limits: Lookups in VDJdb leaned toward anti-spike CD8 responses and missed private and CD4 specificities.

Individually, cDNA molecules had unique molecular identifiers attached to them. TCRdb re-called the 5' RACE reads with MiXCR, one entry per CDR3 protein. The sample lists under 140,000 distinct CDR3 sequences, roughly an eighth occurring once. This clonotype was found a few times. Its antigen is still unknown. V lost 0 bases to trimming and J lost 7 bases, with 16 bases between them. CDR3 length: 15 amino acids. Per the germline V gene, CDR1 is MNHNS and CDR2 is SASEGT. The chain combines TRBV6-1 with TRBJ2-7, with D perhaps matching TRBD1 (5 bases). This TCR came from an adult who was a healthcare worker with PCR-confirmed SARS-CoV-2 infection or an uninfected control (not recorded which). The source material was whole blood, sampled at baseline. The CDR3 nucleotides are TGTGCCAGCAGTGAAGCATTAGGCAGGGCCTGGGAGCAGTACTTC. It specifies CASSEALGRAWEQYF.